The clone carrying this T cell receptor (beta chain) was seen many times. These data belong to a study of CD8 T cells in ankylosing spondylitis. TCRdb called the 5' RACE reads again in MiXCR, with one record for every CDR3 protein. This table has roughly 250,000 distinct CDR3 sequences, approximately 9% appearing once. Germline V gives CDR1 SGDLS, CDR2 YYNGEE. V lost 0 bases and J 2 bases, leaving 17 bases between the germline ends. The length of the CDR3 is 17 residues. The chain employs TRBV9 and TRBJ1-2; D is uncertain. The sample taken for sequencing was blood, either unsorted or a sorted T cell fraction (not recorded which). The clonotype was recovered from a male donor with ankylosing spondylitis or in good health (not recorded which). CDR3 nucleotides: TGTGCCAGCAGCGTAGTCAGGCACCCAATTGACAACTATGGCTACACCTTC. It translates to CASSVVRHPIDNYGYTF.